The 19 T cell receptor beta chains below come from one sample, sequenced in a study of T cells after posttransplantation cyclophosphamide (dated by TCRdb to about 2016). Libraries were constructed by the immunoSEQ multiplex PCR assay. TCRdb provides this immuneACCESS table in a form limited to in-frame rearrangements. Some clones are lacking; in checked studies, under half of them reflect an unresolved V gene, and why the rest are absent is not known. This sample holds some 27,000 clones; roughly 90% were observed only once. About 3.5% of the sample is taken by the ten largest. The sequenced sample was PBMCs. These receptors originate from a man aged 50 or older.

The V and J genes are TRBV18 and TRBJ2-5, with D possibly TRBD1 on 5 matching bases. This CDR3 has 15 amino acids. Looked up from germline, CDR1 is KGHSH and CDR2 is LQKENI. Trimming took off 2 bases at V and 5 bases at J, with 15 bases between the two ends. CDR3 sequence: CASSPLQGVTETQYF. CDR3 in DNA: TGTGCCAGCTCACCATTGCAGGGTGTGACCGAGACCCAGTACTTC. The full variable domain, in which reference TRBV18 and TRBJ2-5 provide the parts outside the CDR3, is NAGVMQNPRHLVRRRGQEARLRCSPMKGHSHVYWYRQLPEEGLKFMVYLQKENIIDESGMPKERFSAEFPKEGPSILRIQQVVRGDSAAYFCASSPLQGVTETQYFGPGTRLLVL.

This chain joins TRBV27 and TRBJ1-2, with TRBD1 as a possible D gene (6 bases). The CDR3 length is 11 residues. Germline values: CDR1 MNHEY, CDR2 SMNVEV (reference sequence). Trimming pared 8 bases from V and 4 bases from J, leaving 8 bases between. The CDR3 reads CASRTVYGYTF. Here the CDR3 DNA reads TGTGCCAGCCGGACAGTCTATGGCTACACCTTC.

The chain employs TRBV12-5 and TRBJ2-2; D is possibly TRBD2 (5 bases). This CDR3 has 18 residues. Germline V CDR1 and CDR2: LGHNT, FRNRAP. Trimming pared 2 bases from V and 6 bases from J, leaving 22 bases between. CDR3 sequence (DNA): TGTGCTAGTGGTTTGCCCCAAAAACTAGTACACGCTCCCGGGGAGCTGTTTTTT. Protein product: CASGLPQKLVHAPGELFF.

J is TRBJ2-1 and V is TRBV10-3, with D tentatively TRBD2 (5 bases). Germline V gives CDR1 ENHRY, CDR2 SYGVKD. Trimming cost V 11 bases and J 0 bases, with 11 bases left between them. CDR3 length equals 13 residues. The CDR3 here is CAGSGSSYNEQFF. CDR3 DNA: TGTGCCGGGAGCGGTAGCTCCTACAATGAGCAGTTCTTC.

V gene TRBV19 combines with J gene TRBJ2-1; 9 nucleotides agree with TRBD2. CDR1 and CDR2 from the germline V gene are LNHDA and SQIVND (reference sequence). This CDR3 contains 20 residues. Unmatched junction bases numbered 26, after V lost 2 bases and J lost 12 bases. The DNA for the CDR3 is TGTGCCAGTAGTATACCTAATTGGTTGGTAGCGGGAGAACCACTGGGGGGGCAGTTCTTC. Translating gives CASSIPNWLVAGEPLGGQFF.

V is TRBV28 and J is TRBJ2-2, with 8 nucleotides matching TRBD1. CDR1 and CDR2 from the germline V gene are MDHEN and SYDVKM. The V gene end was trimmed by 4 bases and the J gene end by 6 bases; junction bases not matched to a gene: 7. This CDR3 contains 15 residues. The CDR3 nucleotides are TGTGCCAGCAGTTCCGCCAGGGGGCGCGCCGGGGAGCTGTTTTTT. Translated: CASSSARGRAGELFF. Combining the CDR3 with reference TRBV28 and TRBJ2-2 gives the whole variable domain DVKVTQSSRYLVKRTGEKVFLECVQDMDHENMFWYRQDPGLGLRLIYFSYDVKMKEKGDIPEGYSVSREKKERFSLILESASTNQTSMYLCASSSARGRAGELFFGEGSRLTVL.

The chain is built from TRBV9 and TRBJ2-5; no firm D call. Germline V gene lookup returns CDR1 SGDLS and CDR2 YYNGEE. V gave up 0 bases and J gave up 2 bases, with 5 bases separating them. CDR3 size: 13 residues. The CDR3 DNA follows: TGTGCCAGCAGCGTAGCCACACAAGAGACCCAGTACTTC. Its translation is CASSVATQETQYF.

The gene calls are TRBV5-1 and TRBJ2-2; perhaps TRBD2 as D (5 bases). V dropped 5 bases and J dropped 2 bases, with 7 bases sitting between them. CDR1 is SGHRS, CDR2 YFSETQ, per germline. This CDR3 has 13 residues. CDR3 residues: CASSRGNTGELFF. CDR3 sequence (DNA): TGCGCCAGCAGTCGGGGTAACACCGGGGAGCTGTTTTTT.

The CDR3 here is CASSEFRSHEKLFF. CDR3 DNA sequence: TGTGCCAGCAGTGAATTCCGGAGTCACGAAAAACTGTTTTTT. The V gene is TRBV2, the J gene TRBJ1-4, with D hard to call. Trimming removed 2 bases from V and 8 bases from J, with 12 bases in between. The CDR3 loop spans 14 amino acids. Germline CDR1 is SNHLY and CDR2 is FYNNEI.

The CDR3 DNA sequence: TGTGCCAGCAGCCCTAGCACAGATACGCAGTATTTT. Protein product: CASSPSTDTQYF. V is TRBV7-9 and J is TRBJ2-3; no definite D call. Germline V gene data show CDR1 as SEHNR and CDR2 as FQNEAQ (reference sequence). The CDR3 length is 12 residues. V was pared by 5 bases and J by 0 bases, with 3 bases between.

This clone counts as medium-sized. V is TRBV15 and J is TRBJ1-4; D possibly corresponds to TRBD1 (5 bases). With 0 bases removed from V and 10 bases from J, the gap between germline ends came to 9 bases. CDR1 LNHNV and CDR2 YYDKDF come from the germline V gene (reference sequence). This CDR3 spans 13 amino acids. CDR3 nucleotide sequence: TGTGCCACCAGCAGAGATGCGGGGGGAAAACTGTTTTTT. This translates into CATSRDAGGKLFF.

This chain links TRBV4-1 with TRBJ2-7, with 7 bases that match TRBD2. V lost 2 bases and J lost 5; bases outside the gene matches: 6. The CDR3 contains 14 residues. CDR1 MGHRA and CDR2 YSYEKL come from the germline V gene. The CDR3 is CASSQWTSSDEQYF. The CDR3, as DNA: TGCGCCAGCAGCCAATGGACTAGTTCGGACGAGCAGTACTTC.

CDR3 loop: CASSRGAKAFF. The CDR3 DNA follows: TGTGCCAGCAGCCGGGGGGCTAAAGCTTTCTTT. V usage is TRBV11-3 and J usage is TRBJ1-1; D might be TRBD1 (6 bases). In germline, CDR1 is SGHNT, CDR2 YENEEA. Trimming took off 5 bases at V and 9 bases at J, with 10 bases between the two ends. The CDR3 has 11 residues.

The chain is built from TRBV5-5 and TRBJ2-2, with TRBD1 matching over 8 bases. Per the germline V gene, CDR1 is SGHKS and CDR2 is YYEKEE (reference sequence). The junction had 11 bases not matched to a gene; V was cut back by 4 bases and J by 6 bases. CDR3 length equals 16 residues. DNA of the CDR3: TGTGCCAGCAGCCTAACAGGGGGATGGGTTCCCGGGGAGCTGTTTTTT. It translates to CASSLTGGWVPGELFF.

The CDR3 sequence: CASITGGNQPGEQYF. Here the CDR3 DNA reads TGTGCCAGCATAACGGGGGGAAACCAGCCGGGCGAGCAGTACTTC. The V gene is TRBV28, the J gene TRBJ2-7, with TRBD2 matching over 7 bases. This CDR3 is built from 15 residues. V lost 7 bases and J lost 6; bases outside the gene matches: 15. Germline V lookup: CDR1 MDHEN, CDR2 SYDVKM.

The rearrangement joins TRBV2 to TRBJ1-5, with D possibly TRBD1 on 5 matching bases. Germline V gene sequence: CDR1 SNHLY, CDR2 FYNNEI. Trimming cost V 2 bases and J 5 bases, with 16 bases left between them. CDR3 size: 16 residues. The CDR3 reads CASSEPSAGRYQPQHF. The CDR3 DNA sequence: TGTGCCAGCAGTGAACCGAGTGCAGGGAGGTATCAGCCCCAGCATTTT.

The CDR3, as DNA: TGTGCCAGCAGCCCCACAACAGGGCGCCGATATGGCTACACCTTC. It specifies CASSPTTGRRYGYTF. V gene TRBV14 combines with J gene TRBJ1-2, with TRBD1 as a possible D gene (6 bases). Trimming removed 4 bases from V and 5 bases from J, with 17 bases in between. This CDR3 comprises 15 residues. CDR1 is SGHDN and CDR2 is FVKESK in the germline V gene. The full variable domain, in which reference TRBV14 and TRBJ1-2 provide the parts outside the CDR3, is EAGVTQFPSHSVIEKGQTVTLRCDPISGHDNLYWYRRVMGKEIKFLLHFVKESKQDESGMPNNRFLAERTGGTYSTLKVQPAELEDSGVYFCASSPTTGRRYGYTFGSGTRLTVV.

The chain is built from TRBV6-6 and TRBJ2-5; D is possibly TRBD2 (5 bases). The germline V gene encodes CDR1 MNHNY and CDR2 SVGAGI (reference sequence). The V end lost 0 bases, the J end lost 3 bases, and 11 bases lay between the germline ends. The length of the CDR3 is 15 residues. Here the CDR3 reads CASSYSRLAKETQYF. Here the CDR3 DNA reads TGTGCCAGCAGTTACTCGAGGCTAGCTAAAGAGACCCAGTACTTC.

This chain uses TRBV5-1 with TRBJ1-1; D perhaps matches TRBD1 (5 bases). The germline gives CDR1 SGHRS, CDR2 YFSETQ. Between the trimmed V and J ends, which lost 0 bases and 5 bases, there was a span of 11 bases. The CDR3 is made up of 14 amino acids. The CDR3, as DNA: TGCGCCAGCAGCTTGGCGGGGGGGATAACTGAAGCTTTCTTT. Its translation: CASSLAGGITEAFF.